This TCR beta chain is drawn from a study of shared clonotypes between healthy human individuals. Each cell subset's genomic DNA was divided evenly among several immunoSEQ plates. As processed by the authors: For the immunoSEQ data, sequences were junction-only without quality scores, so filtering differed. Sequenced by immunoSEQ multiplex PCR; TCRdb stores in-frame clones only, minus some. V and J calls and clone size are given by that table; D and trimming were obtained from the DNA. The table shows 400,000 to 500,000 clones, with 79% occurring only once. A remark on this clone: Its matching antigen is unknown.

Study-wide points: The study drew on few donors, limiting represented genetic and exposure-history diversity.

The CDR3 is 13 amino acids. Trimming took 4 bases from V and 0 from J; bases not matched to a gene: 3. CDR1 SQVTM and CDR2 ANQGSEA come from the germline V gene. This rearrangement joins TRBV29-1 to TRBJ2-7; 7 bases map to TRBD2. The receptor was derived from a woman in her forties in good health. Some clones in this sample may be carry-over from other donors' samples. Sequencing input: PBMCs. The CDR3 nucleotides read TGCAGCGTTGGTGGACTAGGCTCCTACGAGCAGTACTTC. Translation: CSVGGLGSYEQYF.